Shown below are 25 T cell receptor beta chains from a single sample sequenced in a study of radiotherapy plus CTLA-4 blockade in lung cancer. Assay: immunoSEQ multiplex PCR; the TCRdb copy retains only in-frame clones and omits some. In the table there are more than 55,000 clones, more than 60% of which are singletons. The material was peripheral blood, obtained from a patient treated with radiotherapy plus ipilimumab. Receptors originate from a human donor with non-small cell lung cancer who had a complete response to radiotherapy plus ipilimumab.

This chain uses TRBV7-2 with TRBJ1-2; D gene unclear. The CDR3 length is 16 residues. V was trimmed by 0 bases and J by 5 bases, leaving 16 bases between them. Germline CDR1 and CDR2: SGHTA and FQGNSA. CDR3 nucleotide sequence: TGTGCCAGCAGCTTAGCGACTCACGAGGGTTTTTATGGCTACACCTTC. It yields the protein CASSLATHEGFYGYTF.

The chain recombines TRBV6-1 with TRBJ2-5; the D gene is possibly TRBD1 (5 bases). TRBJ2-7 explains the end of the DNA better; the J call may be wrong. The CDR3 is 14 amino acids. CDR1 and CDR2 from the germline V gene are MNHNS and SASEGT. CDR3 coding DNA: TGTGCCACTAAGTCAGGGTCAGGCTCCTACGAGCAGTACTTC. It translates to CATKSGSGSYEQYF.

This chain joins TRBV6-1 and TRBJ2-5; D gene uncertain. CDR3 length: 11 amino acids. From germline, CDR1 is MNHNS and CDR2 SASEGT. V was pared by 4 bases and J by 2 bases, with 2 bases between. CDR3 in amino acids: CASSAQETQYF. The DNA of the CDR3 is TGTGCCAGCAGTGCTCAAGAGACCCAGTACTTC.

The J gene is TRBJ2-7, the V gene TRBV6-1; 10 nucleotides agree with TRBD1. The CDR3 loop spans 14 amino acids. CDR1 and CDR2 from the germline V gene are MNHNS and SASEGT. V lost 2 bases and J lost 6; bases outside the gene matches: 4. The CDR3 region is CASSERDRGGEQYF. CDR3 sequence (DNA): TGTGCCAGCAGTGAACGGGACAGGGGTGGCGAGCAGTACTTC.

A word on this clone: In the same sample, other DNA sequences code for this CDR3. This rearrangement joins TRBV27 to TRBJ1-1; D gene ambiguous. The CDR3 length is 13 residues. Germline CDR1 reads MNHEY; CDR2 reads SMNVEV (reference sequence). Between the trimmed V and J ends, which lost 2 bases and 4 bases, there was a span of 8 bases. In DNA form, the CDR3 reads TGTGCCAGCAGTTTACGGGGAAGCACTGAAGCTTTCTTT. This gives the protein CASSLRGSTEAFF.

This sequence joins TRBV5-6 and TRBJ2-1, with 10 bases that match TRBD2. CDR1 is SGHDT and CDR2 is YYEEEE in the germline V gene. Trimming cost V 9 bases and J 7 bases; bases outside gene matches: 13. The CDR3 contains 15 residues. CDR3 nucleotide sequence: TGTGCCACCTCCCCAGCGGGGGGGCGGTGGAATGAGCAGTTCTTC. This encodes CATSPAGGRWNEQFF.

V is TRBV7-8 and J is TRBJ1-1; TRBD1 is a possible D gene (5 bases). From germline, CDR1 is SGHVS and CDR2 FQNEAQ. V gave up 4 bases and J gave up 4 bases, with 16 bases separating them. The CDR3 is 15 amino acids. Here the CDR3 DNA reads TGTGCCAGCAGCTCAGACAGCGACCTTGCCACTGAAGCTTTCTTT. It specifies CASSSDSDLATEAFF.

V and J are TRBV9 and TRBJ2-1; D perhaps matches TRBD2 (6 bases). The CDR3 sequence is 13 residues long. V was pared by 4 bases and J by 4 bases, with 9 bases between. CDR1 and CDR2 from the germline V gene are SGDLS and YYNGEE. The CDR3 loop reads CASSPGTYNEQFF. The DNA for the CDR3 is TGTGCCAGCAGCCCCGGGACTTACAATGAGCAGTTCTTC.

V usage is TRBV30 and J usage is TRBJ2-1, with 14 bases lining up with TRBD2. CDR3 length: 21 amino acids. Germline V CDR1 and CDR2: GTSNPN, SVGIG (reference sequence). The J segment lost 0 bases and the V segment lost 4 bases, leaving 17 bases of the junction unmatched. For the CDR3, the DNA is TGTGCCTGGATTAACAGGGGGGGGACTAGCGGGAGAGGGGTCTCCTACAATGAGCAGTTCTTC. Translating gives CAWINRGGTSGRGVSYNEQFF.

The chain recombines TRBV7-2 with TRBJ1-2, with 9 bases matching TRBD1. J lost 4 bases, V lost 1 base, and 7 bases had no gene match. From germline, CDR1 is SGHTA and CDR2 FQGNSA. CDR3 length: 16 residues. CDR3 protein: CASSLGGTGQSYGYTF. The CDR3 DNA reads TGTGCCAGCAGCTTAGGTGGGACAGGGCAATCCTATGGCTACACCTTC.

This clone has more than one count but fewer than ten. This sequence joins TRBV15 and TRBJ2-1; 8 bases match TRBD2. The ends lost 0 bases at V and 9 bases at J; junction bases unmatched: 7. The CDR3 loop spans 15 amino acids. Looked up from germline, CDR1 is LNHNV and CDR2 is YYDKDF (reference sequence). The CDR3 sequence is CATSRERGGRGEQFF. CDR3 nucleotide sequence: TGTGCCACCAGCAGAGAGCGCGGGGGGAGAGGTGAGCAGTTCTTC.

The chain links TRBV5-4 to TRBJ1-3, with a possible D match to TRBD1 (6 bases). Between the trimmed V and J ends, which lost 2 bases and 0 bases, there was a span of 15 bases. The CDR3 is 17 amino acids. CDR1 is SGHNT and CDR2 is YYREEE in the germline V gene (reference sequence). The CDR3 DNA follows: TGTGCCAGCAGCTTAAACCCAGGGGTCCGCTCTGGAAACACCATATATTTT. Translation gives CASSLNPGVRSGNTIYF. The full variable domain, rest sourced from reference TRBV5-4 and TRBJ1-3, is ETGVTQSPTHLIKTRGQQVTLRCSSQSGHNTVSWYQQALGQGPQFIFQYYREEENGRGNFPPRFSGLQFPNYSSELNVNALELDDSALYLCASSLNPGVRSGNTIYFGEGSWLTVV.

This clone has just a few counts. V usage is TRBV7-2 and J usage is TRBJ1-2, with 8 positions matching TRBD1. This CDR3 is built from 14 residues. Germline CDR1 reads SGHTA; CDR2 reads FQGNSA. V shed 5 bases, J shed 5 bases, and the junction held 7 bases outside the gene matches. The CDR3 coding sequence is TGTGCCAGCAGCCCGGGGACAGGCTTTTATGGCTACACCTTC. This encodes CASSPGTGFYGYTF.

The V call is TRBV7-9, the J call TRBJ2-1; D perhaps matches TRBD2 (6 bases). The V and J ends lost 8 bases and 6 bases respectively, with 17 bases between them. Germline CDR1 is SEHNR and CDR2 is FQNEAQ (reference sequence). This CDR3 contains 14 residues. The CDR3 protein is CASWDRDFINEQFF. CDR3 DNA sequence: TGTGCCAGCTGGGACCGGGACTTCATCAATGAGCAGTTCTTC. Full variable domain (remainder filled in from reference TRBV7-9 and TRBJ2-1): DTGVSQNPRHKITKRGQNVTFRCDPISEHNRLYWYRQTLGQGPEFLTYFQNEAQLEKSRLLSDRFSAERPKGSFSTLEIQRTEQGDSAMYLCASWDRDFINEQFFGPGTRLTVL.

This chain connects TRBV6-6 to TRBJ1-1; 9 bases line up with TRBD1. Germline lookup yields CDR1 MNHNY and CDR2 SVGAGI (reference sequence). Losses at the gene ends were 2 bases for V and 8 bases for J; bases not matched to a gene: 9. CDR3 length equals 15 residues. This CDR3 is CASSYPGQGQSEAFF. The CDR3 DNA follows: TGTGCCAGCAGTTACCCGGGACAGGGCCAGTCAGAAGCTTTCTTT.

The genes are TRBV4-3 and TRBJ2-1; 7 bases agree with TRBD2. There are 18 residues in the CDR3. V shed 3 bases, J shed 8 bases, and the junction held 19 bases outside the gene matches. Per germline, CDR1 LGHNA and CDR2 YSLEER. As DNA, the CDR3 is TGCGCCAGCAGCCATGCCCCATTCTATTCGGGAGGTGGTGATGAGCAGTTCTTC. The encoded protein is CASSHAPFYSGGGDEQFF.

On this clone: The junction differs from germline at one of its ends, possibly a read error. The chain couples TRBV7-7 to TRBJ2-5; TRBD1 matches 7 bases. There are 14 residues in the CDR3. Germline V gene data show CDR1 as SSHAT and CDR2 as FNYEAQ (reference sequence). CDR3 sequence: CASSRGQTQETQYF. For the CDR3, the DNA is TGTGCTAGCAGCCGGGGACAGACCCAAGAGACCCAGTACTTC.

In DNA form, the CDR3 reads TGCGCCAGCAGTGCCGAACAGGGTCGCGGCTACACCTTC. Translated: CASSAEQGRGYTF. The chain joins TRBV10-1 to TRBJ1-2; a possible D gene is TRBD1 (6 bases). Germline V CDR1 and CDR2: WNHNN, SYGVQD (reference sequence). Trimming shortened V by 4 bases and J by 8 bases, and 14 bases separated the two germline ends. The CDR3 is 13 residues long.

The CDR3 region has the DNA TGTGCCAGCAGGACGGCGGGCTCTGGAAACACCATATATTTT. It translates to CASRTAGSGNTIYF. The rearrangement links TRBV27 to TRBJ1-3; D is unresolved. This CDR3 is built from 14 residues. Germline lookup yields CDR1 MNHEY and CDR2 SMNVEV (reference sequence). V lost 6 bases and J 0 bases, leaving 9 bases between the germline ends.

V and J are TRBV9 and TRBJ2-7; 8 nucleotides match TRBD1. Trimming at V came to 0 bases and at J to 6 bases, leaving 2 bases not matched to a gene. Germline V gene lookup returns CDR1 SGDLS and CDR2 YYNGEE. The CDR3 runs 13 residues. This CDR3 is CASSVGTGSEQYF. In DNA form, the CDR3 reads TGTGCCAGCAGCGTAGGGACAGGGAGCGAGCAGTACTTC.

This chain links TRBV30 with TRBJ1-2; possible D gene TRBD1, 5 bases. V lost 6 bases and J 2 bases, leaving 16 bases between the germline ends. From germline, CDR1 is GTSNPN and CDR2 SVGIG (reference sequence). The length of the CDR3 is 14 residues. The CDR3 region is CACLWRGTNYGYTF. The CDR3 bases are TGTGCCTGCCTGTGGAGGGGCACGAACTATGGCTACACCTTC.

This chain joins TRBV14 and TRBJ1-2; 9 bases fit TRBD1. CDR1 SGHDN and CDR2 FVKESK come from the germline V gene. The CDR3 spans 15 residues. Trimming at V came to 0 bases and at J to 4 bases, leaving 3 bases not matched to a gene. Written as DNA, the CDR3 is TGTGCCAGCAGCCAAGATTGGGACAGGGTCTATGGCTACACCTTC. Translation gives CASSQDWDRVYGYTF.

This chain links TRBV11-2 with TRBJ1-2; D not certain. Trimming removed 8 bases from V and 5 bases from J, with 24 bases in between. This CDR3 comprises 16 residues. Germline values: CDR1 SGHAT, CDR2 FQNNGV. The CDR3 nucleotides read TGTGCCAGCCACCCACTCCGGGAGGGCGGCAAATATGGCTACACCTTC. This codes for CASHPLREGGKYGYTF. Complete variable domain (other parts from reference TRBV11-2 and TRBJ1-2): EAGVAQSPRYKIIEKRQSVAFWCNPISGHATLYWYQQILGQGPKLLIQFQNNGVVDDSQLPKDRFSAERLKGVDSTLKIQPAKLEDSAVYLCASHPLREGGKYGYTFGSGTRLTVV.

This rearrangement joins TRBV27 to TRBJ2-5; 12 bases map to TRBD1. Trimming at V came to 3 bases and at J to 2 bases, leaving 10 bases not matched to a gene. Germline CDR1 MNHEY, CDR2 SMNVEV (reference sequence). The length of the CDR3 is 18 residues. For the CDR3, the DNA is TGTGCCAGCAGTTTGACCGTTAGGGGACAGGGGGCGCAAGAGACCCAGTACTTC. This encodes CASSLTVRGQGAQETQYF.

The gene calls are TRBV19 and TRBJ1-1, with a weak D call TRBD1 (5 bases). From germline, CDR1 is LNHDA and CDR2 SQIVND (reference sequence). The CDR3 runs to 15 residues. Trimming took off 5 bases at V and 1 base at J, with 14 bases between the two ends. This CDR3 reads CASSFRTPQNTEAFF. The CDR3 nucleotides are TGTGCCAGTAGTTTCAGGACACCTCAGAACACTGAAGCTTTCTTT.